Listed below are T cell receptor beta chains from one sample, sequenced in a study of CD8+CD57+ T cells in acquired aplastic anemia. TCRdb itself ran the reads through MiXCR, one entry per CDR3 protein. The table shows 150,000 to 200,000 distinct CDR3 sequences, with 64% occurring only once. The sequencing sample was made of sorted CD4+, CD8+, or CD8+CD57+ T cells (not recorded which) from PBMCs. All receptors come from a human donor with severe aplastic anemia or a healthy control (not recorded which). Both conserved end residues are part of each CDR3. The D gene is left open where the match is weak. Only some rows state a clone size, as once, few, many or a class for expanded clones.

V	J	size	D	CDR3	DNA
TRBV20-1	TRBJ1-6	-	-	CSAWGDGGSPLHF	TGCAGTGCTTGGGGAGATGGAGGATCACCCCTCCACTTT
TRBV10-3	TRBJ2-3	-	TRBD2	CASLGRLAGRTDTQYF	TGTGCCAGCCTTGGAAGACTAGCGGGGCGCACAGATACGCAGTATTTT
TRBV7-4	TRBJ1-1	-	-	CASSSNRNMNTEAFF	TGTGCCAGCAGCTCCAATAGAAACATGAACACTGAAGCTTTCTTT
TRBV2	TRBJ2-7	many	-	CASSDPRSAYEQYF	TGTGCCAGCAGTGACCCCCGGTCGGCCTACGAGCAGTACTTC
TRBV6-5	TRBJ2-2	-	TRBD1	CASRQGAGELFF	TGTGCCAGCAGGCAGGGGGCCGGGGAGCTGTTTTTT
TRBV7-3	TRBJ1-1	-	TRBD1	CASSPTPGQGAMLAFF	TGTGCCAGCAGCCCCACCCCGGGACAGGGGGCTATGTTAGCTTTCTTT
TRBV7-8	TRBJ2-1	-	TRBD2	CASSVGLAANEQFF	TGTGCCAGCAGCGTTGGACTAGCAGCAAATGAGCAGTTCTTC
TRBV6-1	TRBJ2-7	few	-	CASSLHDRLALQQYF	TGTGCCAGCAGTCTACATGACAGGTTGGCCCTACAGCAGTACTTC
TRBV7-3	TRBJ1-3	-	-	CASSPNSGVTIYF	TGTGCCAGCAGCCCCAACAGCGGCGTCACCATATATTTT
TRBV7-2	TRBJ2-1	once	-	CASRPTGNSYNEQFF	TGTGCCAGCAGACCCACAGGGAATTCCTACAATGAGCAGTTCTTC
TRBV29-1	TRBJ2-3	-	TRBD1	CSVDRDRGSTPTQYF	TGCAGCGTTGACAGGGACAGGGGGTCCACCCCAACGCAGTATTTT
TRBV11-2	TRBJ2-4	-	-	CASSLWGQQKNIQYF	TGTGCCAGCAGCTTATGGGGTCAGCAAAAAAACATTCAGTACTTC
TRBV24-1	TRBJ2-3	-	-	CATSDFQGPDTQYF	TGTGCCACCAGTGATTTCCAGGGGCCAGATACGCAGTATTTT
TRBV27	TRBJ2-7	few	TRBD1	CASSSSTGPLLYEQYF	TGTGCCAGCAGTTCGTCGACAGGGCCCCTCCTCTACGAGCAGTACTTC
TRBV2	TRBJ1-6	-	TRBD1	CASSGTSGQTINSPLHF	TGTGCCAGCAGTGGCACTTCGGGACAGACGATCAATTCACCCCTCCACTTT
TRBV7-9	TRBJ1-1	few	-	CASSLDLGLNTEAFF	TGTGCCAGCAGCTTAGATTTAGGCCTGAACACTGAAGCTTTCTTT
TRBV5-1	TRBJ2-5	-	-	CASSLGPAETQYF	TGTGCCAGCAGCTTAGGTCCCGCGGAGACCCAGTACTTC
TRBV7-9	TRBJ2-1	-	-	CATRGVSYNEQFF	TGTGCCACCAGAGGGGTCTCCTACAATGAGCAGTTCTTC
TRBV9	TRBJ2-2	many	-	CASSGTNTGELFF	TGTGCCAGCAGCGGCACGAACACCGGGGAGCTGTTTTTT
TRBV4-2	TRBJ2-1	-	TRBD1	CASSQRTGRNEQFF	TGTGCCAGCAGCCAGCGGACAGGGCGCAATGAGCAGTTCTTC
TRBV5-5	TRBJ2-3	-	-	CASSGAAGDISTDTQYF	TGCGCCAGCAGCGGGGCAGCAGGGGACATCAGCACAGATACGCAGTATTTT
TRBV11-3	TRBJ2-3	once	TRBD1	CASSLGTGFADTQYF	TGTGCCAGCAGTCTCGGGACAGGGTTTGCAGATACGCAGTATTTT
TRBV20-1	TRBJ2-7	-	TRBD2	CSARPGTSLSEQYF	TGCAGTGCTCGCCCCGGGACTAGCTTGTCCGAGCAGTACTTC
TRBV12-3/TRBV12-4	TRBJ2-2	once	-	CASSYGGHGELFF	TGTGCCAGCAGTTACGGGGGGCACGGGGAGCTGTTTTTT
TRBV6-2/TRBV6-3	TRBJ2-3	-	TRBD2	CASILAGEQYF	TGTGCCAGCATATTAGCGGGCGAACAGTATTTT
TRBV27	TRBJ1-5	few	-	CASSLEGVNQPQHF	TGTGCCAGCAGCCTAGAGGGAGTTAATCAGCCCCAGCATTTT
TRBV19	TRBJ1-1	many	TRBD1	CASSPSQGVNTEAFF	TGTGCCAGTAGTCCTTCACAGGGGGTGAACACTGAAGCTTTCTTT
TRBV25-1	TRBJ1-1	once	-	CASGHSGNTEAFF	TGTGCCAGCGGACACAGTGGGAACACTGAAGCTTTCTTT
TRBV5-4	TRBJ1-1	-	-	CASSRDTPEAFF	TGTGCCAGCAGCAGGGATACACCAGAAGCTTTCTTT
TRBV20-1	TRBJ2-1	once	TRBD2	CSASKAGIF	TGCAGTGCTAGTAAAGCGGGGATCTTC
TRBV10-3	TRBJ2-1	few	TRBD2	CAISERGSGRMSNEQFF	TGTGCCATCAGTGAGAGAGGTAGCGGGAGAATGTCGAATGAGCAGTTCTTC
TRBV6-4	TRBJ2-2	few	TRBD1	CASSGTGDTGELFF	TGTGCCAGCAGTGGGACAGGGGACACCGGGGAGCTGTTTTTT
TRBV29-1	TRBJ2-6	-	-	CSVGQAGANVLTF	TGCAGCGTTGGACAGGCTGGGGCCAACGTCCTGACTTTC
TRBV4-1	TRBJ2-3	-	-	CASSQRELGTDTQYF	TGCGCCAGCAGCCAAAGGGAGCTGGGCACAGATACGCAGTATTTT
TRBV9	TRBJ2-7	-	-	CASSWSASYEQYF	TGTGCCAGCAGTTGGTCCGCTTCCTACGAGCAGTACTTC
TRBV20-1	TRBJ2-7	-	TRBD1	CSARGRGLSYEQYF	TGCAGTGCTAGGGGCAGGGGGCTGTCCTACGAGCAGTACTTC
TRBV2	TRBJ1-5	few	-	CASRQEYSNQPQHF	TGTGCCAGCAGGCAAGAATATAGCAATCAGCCCCAGCATTTT
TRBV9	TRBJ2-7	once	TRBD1	CASSVWGTGDEQYF	TGTGCCAGCAGCGTATGGGGGACAGGGGACGAGCAGTACTTC
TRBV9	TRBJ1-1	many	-	CASSGTRGPDEAFF	TGTGCCAGCAGCGGGACCCGAGGGCCTGATGAAGCTTTCTTT
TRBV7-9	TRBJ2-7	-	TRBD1	CASISGQGSYEQYF	TGTGCCAGCATTTCGGGACAGGGATCCTACGAGCAGTACTTC
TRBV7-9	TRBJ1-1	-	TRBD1	CANSFPQGATEAFF	TGTGCCAACAGCTTCCCACAGGGGGCCACTGAAGCTTTCTTT
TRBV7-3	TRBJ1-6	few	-	CASSEGTLGRNSPLHF	TGTGCCAGCAGCGAGGGGACTCTTGGGCGTAACTCACCCCTCCACTTT
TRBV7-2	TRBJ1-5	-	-	CASSLVPGENQPQHF	TGTGCCAGCAGCTTAGTTCCTGGAGAGAATCAGCCCCAGCATTTT
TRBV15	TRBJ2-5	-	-	CATSRDKGETQYF	TGTGCCACCAGCAGAGACAAGGGGGAGACCCAGTACTTC
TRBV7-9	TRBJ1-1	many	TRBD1	CASSLDFGLLGQGETMNTEAFF	TGTGCCAGCAGCTTAGACTTTGGATTGTTAGGACAGGGGGAAACAATGAACACTGAAGCTTTCTTT
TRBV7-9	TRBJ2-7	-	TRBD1	CAIERPGTAYEQYF	TGTGCCATCGAGAGACCCGGGACAGCTTACGAGCAGTACTTC
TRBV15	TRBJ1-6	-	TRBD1	CATATGVSPLHF	TGTGCCACTGCGACAGGGGTTTCACCCCTCCACTTT
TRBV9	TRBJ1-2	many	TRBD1	CASSVVGGGDYGYTF	TGTGCCAGCAGCGTAGTAGGAGGGGGCGACTATGGCTACACCTTC
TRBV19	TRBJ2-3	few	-	CASRTTGQATQYF	TGTGCCAGTAGGACGACCGGCCAGGCGACGCAGTATTTT
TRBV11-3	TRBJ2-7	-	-	CASSLGSGGPIEQYF	TGTGCCAGCAGCTTGGGCTCAGGGGGGCCGATCGAGCAGTACTTC
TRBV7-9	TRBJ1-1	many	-	CASSLLLREGTGDAFF	TGTGCCAGCAGCCTCTTATTAAGGGAGGGGACTGGGGACGCTTTCTTT
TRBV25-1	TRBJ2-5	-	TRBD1	CASSEHRGQETQYF	TGTGCCAGCAGTGAACACAGGGGGCAGGAGACCCAGTACTTC
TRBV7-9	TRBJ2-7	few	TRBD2	CASSPATSGTYEQYF	TGTGCCAGCAGCCCGGCAACTAGCGGAACCTACGAGCAGTACTTC
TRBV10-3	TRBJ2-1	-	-	CAITPSGGKFHEQFF	TGTGCCATCACCCCGTCGGGCGGGAAGTTTCATGAGCAGTTCTTC